This TCR beta chain stems from a study of brain T cells in children with intractable seizures. Surgery cases with the highest brain T cell transcript signatures were chosen for sequencing. Patients received at least one anti-epileptic drug before surgery. Study-level points and caveats: HCMV serostatus was not known, and viral specificity came from CDR3 similarity only.

This clone was seen just once. Its antigen is unknown. Sequenced by immunoSEQ multiplex PCR; TCRdb stores in-frame clones only, minus some. The sample carries 65,000 to 85,000 clones, 90% to 95% recorded once. Between the trimmed V and J ends, which lost 2 bases and 6 bases, there was a span of 5 bases. Germline CDR1 SGDLS, CDR2 YYNGEE. The CDR3 contains 12 residues. The origin of this receptor is a boy in the first two years of life with tuberous sclerosis and intractable seizures. V is TRBV9 and J is TRBJ2-2; unclear D gene. The source material was peripheral blood, sampled at surgery. The CDR3 loop is CASSVSPGELFF. The CDR3 nucleotides read TGTGCCAGCAGCGTTAGCCCCGGGGAGCTGTTTTTT.